This T cell receptor beta chain was sequenced during a study of shared clonotypes between healthy human individuals. Study-wide points: Relative to memory subsets, naive subsets generally showed larger estimated richness.

Recent acute infections and vaccinations were absent in the healthy HIV-negative adult donors. Regarding this clone: What it binds is unknown.

From germline, CDR1 is SGHTS and CDR2 YDEGEE. The V segment lost 3 bases and the J segment 5 bases; nucleotides outside the gene matches: 2. This CDR3 comprises 13 residues. Using immunoSEQ multiplex PCR, the repertoire was profiled, and TCRdb retains in-frame clones only, with some absent. The sample includes over 950,000 clones, around 77% of them seen just once. This chain joins TRBV5-8 and TRBJ1-1; the match to TRBD1 covers 9 bases. The sample comprised memory CD4+ T cells from PBMCs. Subset defined: CD45RA-negative fraction. The origin of this receptor is a man aged 18 to 30 in good health. Some clones in this sample may be carry-over from other donors' samples. This CDR3 is CASSWTGATEAFF. The CDR3, as DNA: TGTGCCAGCAGCTGGACAGGGGCGACTGAAGCTTTCTTT.